Presented here are 21 T cell receptor beta chains from one specimen sequenced in a study of Graves' ophthalmopathy and Graves' hyperthyroidism. For repertoire sequencing, the TCR beta CDR3 regions were amplified from RNA transcripts. HTBI primers were used in a first-round RT-PCR, which preceded a second-round multiplex PCR. In TCRdb, the multiplex PCR reads were re-called with MiXCR into one record per CDR3 protein. The sample has a few hundred thousand distinct CDR3 sequences, 35% to 45% seen once. Sequenced material: peripheral blood or thyroid tissue (not recorded which). These receptors were collected from an adult man with Graves' hyperthyroidism.

J is TRBJ2-1 and V is TRBV12-3 or TRBV12-4; D call uncertain. V was pared by 5 bases and J by 2 bases, with 13 bases between. The CDR3 consists of 15 residues. The CDR3 DNA reads TGTGCCAGCAGTGAACCGGGCTTTACCTACAATGAGCAGTTCTTC. This codes for CASSEPGFTYNEQFF.

This clonotype was detected many times. The rearrangement uses TRBV5-1 and TRBJ1-1, with D uncertain. Germline V gene data show CDR1 as SGHRS and CDR2 as YFSETQ. The CDR3 covers 13 residues. The V end lost 4 bases, the J end lost 4 bases, and 11 bases lay between the germline ends. The CDR3 DNA follows: TGCGCCAGCAGCGCGACAAGCGGCACTGAAGCTTTCTTT. It codes for CASSATSGTEAFF.

V gene TRBV19 combines with J gene TRBJ1-4, with D perhaps TRBD1 (6 bases). Trimming removed 6 bases from V and 8 bases from J, with 22 bases in between. In germline, CDR1 is LNHDA, CDR2 SQIVND (reference sequence). This CDR3 is 16 amino acids long. The CDR3 nucleotides read TGTGCCAGTAGCGACAATGAGGGGGGTTCTGGGGAAAAACTGTTTTTT. Protein product: CASSDNEGGSGEKLFF.

The table lists this clonotype with many counts. The chain joins TRBV7-6 to TRBJ2-5; unclear D gene. In germline, CDR1 is SGHVS, CDR2 FNYEAQ. V was trimmed by 2 bases and J by 1 base, leaving 11 bases between them. This CDR3 comprises 15 residues. CDR3 in amino acids: CASSLSGFTQETQYF. DNA of the CDR3: TGTGCCAGCAGCTTAAGTGGGTTTACCCAAGAGACCCAGTACTTC.

This clonotype was seen at least ten times. The chain carries TRBV4-1 and TRBJ1-5, with a tentative D call TRBD1 (6 bases). The length of the CDR3 is 14 residues. V was cut by 2 bases and J by 6 bases, with 11 bases left in between. Germline-derived CDR1 and CDR2 are MGHRA and YSYEKL. The CDR3 nucleotides are TGCGCCAGCAGCCAATCAACAGGGAGTCAGCCCCAGCATTTT. Translated: CASSQSTGSQPQHF.

About this clonotype: Lacking the conserved final phenylalanine or tryptophan, this CDR3 likely reflects a read error. The limits of the CDR3 on the DNA are not certain, so only TCRdb's listed CDR3 is given. The genes are TRBV29-1 and TRBJ2-5; TRBD2 is taken as the D call from the table, unchecked against the DNA. Germline-derived CDR1 and CDR2 are SQVTM and ANQGSEA. The CDR3 totals 11 residues, both ends included. CDR3 loop: CSARLAGRPNT.

This clonotype was observed a handful of times. The J gene is TRBJ1-6, the V gene TRBV5-4, with D unresolved. This CDR3 region has 15 residues. Germline-derived CDR1 and CDR2 are SGHNT and YYREEE (reference sequence). V lost 7 bases to trimming and J lost 6 bases, with 17 bases between them. CDR3: CASSPEGLRNSPLHF. As DNA, the CDR3 is TGTGCCAGCTCACCAGAGGGATTGCGTAATTCACCCCTCCACTTT.

The gene calls are TRBV7-9 and TRBJ2-5, with 10 bases matching TRBD2. The CDR3 length is 17 residues. Germline V lookup: CDR1 SEHNR, CDR2 FQNEAQ (reference sequence). With 2 bases clipped from V and 4 bases from J, the junction kept 10 bases outside the gene matches. The chain's CDR3 is CASSLRGAGGPRETQYF. As DNA, the CDR3 is TGTGCCAGCAGCTTAAGAGGAGCGGGGGGGCCGAGAGAGACCCAGTACTTC. The entire variable domain, with the rest obtained from reference TRBV7-9 and TRBJ2-5, is as follows: DTGVSQNPRHKITKRGQNVTFRCDPISEHNRLYWYRQTLGQGPEFLTYFQNEAQLEKSRLLSDRFSAERPKGSFSTLEIQRTEQGDSAMYLCASSLRGAGGPRETQYFGPGTRLLVL.

The chain combines TRBV5-1 with TRBJ1-4, with a possible D match to TRBD1 (5 bases). Germline CDR1 and CDR2: SGHRS and YFSETQ. V was pared by 3 bases and J by 6 bases, with 18 bases between. This CDR3 region has 16 residues. The CDR3 coding sequence is TGCGCCAGCAGCTCGCAGACTAGCGGGGGTGATGAAAAACTGTTTTTT. Translating it yields CASSSQTSGGDEKLFF.

The table lists this clonotype with many counts. V is TRBV7-6 and J is TRBJ1-1, with 10 positions matching TRBD1. CDR3 length: 15 amino acids. V was pared by 6 bases and J by 3 bases, with 7 bases of the junction left unmatched. Germline CDR1 is SGHVS and CDR2 is FNYEAQ. CDR3 sequence (DNA): TGTGCCAGCAGTTATAGACAGGGGGCAGACACTGAAGCTTTCTTT. Protein: CASSYRQGADTEAFF.

This clonotype was counted many times. The V gene is TRBV12-3 or TRBV12-4, the J gene TRBJ1-1; D gene uncertain. V lost 0 bases, J lost 5 bases, and 7 bases lay in between. The CDR3 sequence is 13 residues long. CDR3 in amino acids: CASSLAGPTEAFF. DNA for the CDR3: TGTGCCAGCAGTTTAGCTGGACCTACTGAAGCTTTCTTT.

The rearrangement joins TRBV7-9 to TRBJ1-3, with D perhaps TRBD1 (6 bases). The J call may be wrong; the DNA end is better matched by TRBJ1-5. The CDR3 is made up of 14 amino acids. Germline CDR1 and CDR2: SEHNR and FQNEAQ (reference sequence). CDR3 DNA sequence: TGTGCCAGCAGCGAAGGGGGAGATCGCCAGCCCCAGCATTTT. Its protein is CASSEGGDRQPQHF.

This clonotype was picked up many times. The chain couples TRBV5-6 to TRBJ2-5; maybe TRBD2 (6 bases). CDR1 and CDR2 (germline): SGHDT, YYEEEE. V was clipped by 0 bases and J by 8 bases, with 17 bases between them. The length of the CDR3 is 15 residues. CDR3 bases: TGTGCCAGCAGCTTGGTGGTTGGGAGGACCGGAACCCAGTACTTC. It codes for CASSLVVGRTGTQYF.

The genes are TRBV5-1 and TRBJ2-7; 9 positions agree with TRBD2. With V trimmed by 2 bases and J by 2 bases, 8 bases remained unmatched. Germline CDR1 and CDR2: SGHRS and YFSETQ. The CDR3 runs to 16 residues. Here the CDR3 DNA reads TGCGCCAGCAGCTTTGCTAGCGGGACCGCTGCCTACGAGCAGTACTTC. Its translation: CASSFASGTAAYEQYF.

V is TRBV20-1 and J is TRBJ2-3; 8 bases fit TRBD2. Germline assignment: CDR1 DFQATT and CDR2 SNEGSKA (reference sequence). Unmatched junction bases numbered 2, after V lost 0 bases and J lost 3 bases. This CDR3 spans 14 amino acids. DNA of the CDR3: TGCAGTGCTAGAGACGGGAGGGTAACAGATACGCAGTATTTT. This codes for CSARDGRVTDTQYF.

There are many counts of this clonotype. The genes are TRBV6-5 and TRBJ1-5; 10 bases fit TRBD1. Unmatched junction bases numbered 2, after V lost 7 bases and J lost 2 bases. Germline CDR1 MNHEY, CDR2 SVGAGI. This CDR3 spans 14 amino acids. In DNA form, the CDR3 reads TGTGCCAGCAAGGGGACAGGGGGCAATCAGCCCCAGCATTTT. Its translation is CASKGTGGNQPQHF.

This sequence joins TRBV7-9 and TRBJ2-2; D unclear. V gave up 1 base and J gave up 1 base, with 7 bases separating them. There are 15 residues in the CDR3. Germline values: CDR1 SEHNR, CDR2 FQNEAQ (reference sequence). CDR3: CASSLEYGNTGELFF. CDR3 DNA sequence: TGTGCCAGCAGCTTAGAATACGGGAACACCGGGGAGCTGTTTTTT.

This clonotype was counted many times. The chain is built from TRBV6-5 and TRBJ1-2; possible D gene TRBD1, 5 bases. CDR3 length equals 13 residues. The V end was cut by 0 bases, the J end by 4 bases, with 6 bases between. Germline CDR1 and CDR2: MNHEY and SVGAGI. The CDR3 here is CASSYSQVYGYTF. The CDR3 DNA follows: TGTGCCAGCAGTTACTCACAGGTCTATGGCTACACCTTC.

This clonotype was observed at least ten times. The rearrangement joins TRBV7-2 to TRBJ1-2; no definite D call. This CDR3 region has 14 residues. Germline-derived CDR1 and CDR2 are SGHTA and FQGNSA. V lost 4 bases, J lost 1 base, and 10 bases lay in between. Here the CDR3 DNA reads TGTGCCAGCAGCTCAGCTGTGGTTAACTATGGCTACACCTTC. Protein sequence: CASSSAVVNYGYTF.

J is TRBJ1-5 and V is TRBV30; perhaps TRBD1 as D (5 bases). This CDR3 has 13 amino acids. The V gene lost 2 bases and the J gene lost 7 bases, with 12 bases spanning the gap. Germline V gives CDR1 GTSNPN, CDR2 SVGIG (reference sequence). CDR3: CAWSPRVLQPQHF. In nucleotides, the CDR3 is TGTGCCTGGAGTCCCAGGGTATTACAGCCCCAGCATTTT.

The rearrangement joins TRBV6-4 to TRBJ1-2; 7 nucleotides line up with TRBD1. The ends lost 6 bases at V and 4 bases at J; junction bases unmatched: 5. Germline V gene lookup returns CDR1 MRHNA and CDR2 SNTAGT. The CDR3 runs 13 residues. CDR3 coding DNA: TGTGCCAGCAGCGACAGGGACCGCTATGGCTACACCTTC. Translation gives CASSDRDRYGYTF.